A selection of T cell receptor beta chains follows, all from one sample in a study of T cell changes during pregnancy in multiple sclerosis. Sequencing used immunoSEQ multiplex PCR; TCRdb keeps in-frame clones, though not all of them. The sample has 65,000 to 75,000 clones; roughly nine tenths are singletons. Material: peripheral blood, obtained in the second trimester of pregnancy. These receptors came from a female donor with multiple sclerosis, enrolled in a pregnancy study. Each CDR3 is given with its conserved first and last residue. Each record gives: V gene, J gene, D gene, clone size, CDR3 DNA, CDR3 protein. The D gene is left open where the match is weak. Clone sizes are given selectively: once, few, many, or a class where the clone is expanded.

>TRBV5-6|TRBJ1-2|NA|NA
TGTGCCAGCAGCTCGGGGGGGGGTGGCTACACCTTC
CASSSGGGGYTF
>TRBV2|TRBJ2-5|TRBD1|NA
TGTGCCAGCAGTGAGCTGGGACAGGTGTCTGAGACCCAGTACTTC
CASSELGQVSETQYF
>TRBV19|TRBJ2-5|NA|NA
TGTGCCAGTAGTAGGGGAGAACAAGAGACCCAGTACTTC
CASSRGEQETQYF
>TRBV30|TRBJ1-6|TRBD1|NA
TGTGCCTGGAGGACAGGGAGCTCCTATAATTCACCCCTCCACTTT
CAWRTGSSYNSPLHF
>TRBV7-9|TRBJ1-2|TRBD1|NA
TGTGCCAGCAGCTATTACAGGGGGGATGGCTACACCTTC
CASSYYRGDGYTF
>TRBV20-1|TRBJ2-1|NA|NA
TGCAGTGCCACCTTAGTCGGGGAGCAGTTCTTC
CSATLVGEQFF
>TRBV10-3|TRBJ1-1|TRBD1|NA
TGTGCCATCAGTGACCCGCAGGGGGCAAACACTGAAGCTTTCTTT
CAISDPQGANTEAFF
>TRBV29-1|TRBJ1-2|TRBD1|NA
TGCAGCGTCGGCGGACAGGGACGCGGCTACACCTTC
CSVGGQGRGYTF
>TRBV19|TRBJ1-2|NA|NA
TGTGCCAGTAGCCTCTCTCTTGTCGATGGCTACACCTTC
CASSLSLVDGYTF
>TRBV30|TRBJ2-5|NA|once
TGTGCCTGGAGTGCCCAGGTCCAAGAGACCCAGTACTTC
CAWSAQVQETQYF
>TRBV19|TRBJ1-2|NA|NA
TGTGCCAGTAGAAAAGAGGACAGCTTAAACTATGGCTACACCTTC
CASRKEDSLNYGYTF
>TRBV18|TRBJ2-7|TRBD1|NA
TGCGCCAGCTCACCACGACAGGGGGCCATTGGCGAGCAGTACTTC
CASSPRQGAIGEQYF
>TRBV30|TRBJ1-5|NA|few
TGTGCCTGGAGTGGTACAGGGACCGGTCAGCCCCAGCATTTT
CAWSGTGTGQPQHF
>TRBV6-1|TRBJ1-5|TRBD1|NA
TGTGCCAGCAGTGAAGGTGGGGACAGCTCGGAACATTTT
CASSEGGDSSEHF
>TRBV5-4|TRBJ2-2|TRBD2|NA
TGTGCCAGCAGCTTGTATGTACTAGCGGGGTCCGGGGAGCTGTTTTTT
CASSLYVLAGSGELFF
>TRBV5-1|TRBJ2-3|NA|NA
TGCGCCAGCAGCTACTACACAGATACGCAGTATTTT
CASSYYTDTQYF
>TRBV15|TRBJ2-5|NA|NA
TGTGCCACCAGCTATCCTAGCGAGGGGTGGGAGACCCAGTACTTC
CATSYPSEGWETQYF
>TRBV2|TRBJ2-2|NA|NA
TGTGCCAGCCTAGCGCCGAACACCGGGGAGCTGTTTTTT
CASLAPNTGELFF
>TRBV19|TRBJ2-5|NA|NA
TGTGCCAGTAGTCTGTACGGGGTTAACCAAGAGACCCAGTACTTC
CASSLYGVNQETQYF
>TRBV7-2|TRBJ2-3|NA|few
TGTGCCAGCAGCTTCCCGCGGGACGGGCGGCTAACAGATACGCAGTATTTT
CASSFPRDGRLTDTQYF
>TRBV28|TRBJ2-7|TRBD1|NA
TGTGCCAGCAGAGGGACAGGGAGGAACTCCTACGAGCAGTACTTC
CASRGTGRNSYEQYF
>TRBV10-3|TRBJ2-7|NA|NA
TGTGCCATCAGGACCGGGACAACTGTCTACGAGCAGTACTTC
CAIRTGTTVYEQYF
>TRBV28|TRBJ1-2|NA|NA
TGTGCCAGCAGCATCAAACTGAAGCTTAAGGGAGGCGTTGGCTACACCTTC
CASSIKLKLKGGVGYTF
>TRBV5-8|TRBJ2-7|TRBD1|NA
TGTGCCAGCAGCTCTAGTTTCGGGACAGGGGCGGGCGAGCAGTACTTC
CASSSSFGTGAGEQYF
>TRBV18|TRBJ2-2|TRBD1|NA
TGTGCCAGCTCACAACAACAGGGGGCGCAACCCGGGGAGCTGTTTTTT
CASSQQQGAQPGELFF
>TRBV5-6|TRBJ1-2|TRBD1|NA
TGTGCCAGCAGCTCGCTCGGGACAGGGGATGCCTATGGCTACACCTTC
CASSSLGTGDAYGYTF
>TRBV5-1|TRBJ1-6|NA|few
TGCGCCAGCAGCTCGTCGACAGATCTCAGTTCACCCCTCCACTTT
CASSSSTDLSSPLHF
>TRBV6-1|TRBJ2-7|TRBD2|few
TGTGCCAGCAGTGCCCGACTAGCGGGAGGGCCGGGTGAGCAGTACTTC
CASSARLAGGPGEQYF
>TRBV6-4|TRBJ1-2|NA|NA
TGTGCCAGCAGTGACTCCTCGGAGGGGAATGGCTACACCTTC
CASSDSSEGNGYTF
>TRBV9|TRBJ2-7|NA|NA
TGTGCCAGCAGCGTAGCGGACTGGCACTACGAGCAGTACTTC
CASSVADWHYEQYF
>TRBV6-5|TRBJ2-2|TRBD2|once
TGTGCCAGCAGTCCGGGACTAGCGTATACCGGGGAGCTGTTTTTT
CASSPGLAYTGELFF
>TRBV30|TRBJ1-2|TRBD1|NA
TGTGCCTGGAGTAAGGGGGCCCACTATGGCTACACCTTC
CAWSKGAHYGYTF
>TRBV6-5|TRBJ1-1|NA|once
TGTGCCAGCAGACCACTCGGGGGGAAGGACACTGAAGCTTTCTTT
CASRPLGGKDTEAFF
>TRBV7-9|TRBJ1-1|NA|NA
TGTGCCAGCAGCTTAGCGATGGAGGGGTCACTAACTTTCTTT
CASSLAMEGSLTFF
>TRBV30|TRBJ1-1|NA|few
TGTGCCTGGAGTATGATGGGAGTTAACACTGAAGCTTTCTTT
CAWSMMGVNTEAFF
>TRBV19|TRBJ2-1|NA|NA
TGTGCCAGTAGTATAGCAGGGATAACCTACAATGAGCAGTTCTTC
CASSIAGITYNEQFF
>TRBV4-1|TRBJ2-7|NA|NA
TGCGCCAGCAGCCAAGAGCCTTCAGATTCCTACGAGCAGTACTTC
CASSQEPSDSYEQYF
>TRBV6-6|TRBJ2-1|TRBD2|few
TGTGCCAGCCTGGGGGGGATTAGGAACAATGAGCAGTTCTTC
CASLGGIRNNEQFF
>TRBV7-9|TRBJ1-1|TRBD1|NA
TGTGCCAGCAGCCACCGAGGACAGGGAAGGGGGAACACTGAAGCTTTCTTT
CASSHRGQGRGNTEAFF
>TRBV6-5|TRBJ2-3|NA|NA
TGTGCCAGCAGTTCACTAAATGTGGCCACAGATACGCAGTATTTT
CASSSLNVATDTQYF
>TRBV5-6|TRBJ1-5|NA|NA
TGTGCCAGCAGCTTGCGGCAGGCATATAGCAATCAGCCCCAGCATTTT
CASSLRQAYSNQPQHF
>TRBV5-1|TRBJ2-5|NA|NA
TGCGCCAGCAGCTTGGCCAGGGAAAAAGAGACCCAGTACTTC
CASSLAREKETQYF
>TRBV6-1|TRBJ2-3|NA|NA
TGTGCCAGCGAGGGTACTAGCACAGATACGCAGTATTTT
CASEGTSTDTQYF
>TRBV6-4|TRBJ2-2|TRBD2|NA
TGTGCCAGCACCATGACTAGCGGGAGAACCGGGGAGCTGTTTTTT
CASTMTSGRTGELFF
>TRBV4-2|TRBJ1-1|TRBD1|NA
TGTGCCAGCAGCCAAGGGACAGGGAGCATGAACACTGAAGCTTTCTTT
CASSQGTGSMNTEAFF